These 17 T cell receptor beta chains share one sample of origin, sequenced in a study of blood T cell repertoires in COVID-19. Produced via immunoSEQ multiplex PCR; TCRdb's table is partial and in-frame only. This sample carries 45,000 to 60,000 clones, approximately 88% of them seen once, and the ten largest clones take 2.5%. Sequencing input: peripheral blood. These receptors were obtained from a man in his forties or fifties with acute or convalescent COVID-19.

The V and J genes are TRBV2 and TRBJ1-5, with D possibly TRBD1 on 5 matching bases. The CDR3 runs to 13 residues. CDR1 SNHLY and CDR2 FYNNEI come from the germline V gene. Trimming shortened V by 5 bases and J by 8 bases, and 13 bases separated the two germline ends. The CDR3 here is CASSRGGGEPQHF. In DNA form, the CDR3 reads TGTGCCAGCAGTCGGGGCGGGGGAGAGCCCCAGCATTTT.

The CDR3 bases are TGTGCCAGTAGTATGACAGCTTATAGCAATCAGCCCCAGCATTTT. Encoded protein: CASSMTAYSNQPQHF. The genes are TRBV19 and TRBJ1-5, with D perhaps matching TRBD1 (5 bases). Trimming stripped 3 bases from V and 0 bases from J, with 9 bases between. Germline V gives CDR1 LNHDA, CDR2 SQIVND (reference sequence). This CDR3 comprises 15 residues.

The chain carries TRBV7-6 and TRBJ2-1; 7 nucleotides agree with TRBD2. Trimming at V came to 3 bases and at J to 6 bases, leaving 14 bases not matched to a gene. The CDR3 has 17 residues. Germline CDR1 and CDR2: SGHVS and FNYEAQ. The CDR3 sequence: CASSFGWGGEAPNEQFF. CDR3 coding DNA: TGTGCCAGCAGCTTTGGGTGGGGGGGGGAGGCCCCCAATGAGCAGTTCTTC.

The CDR3 bases are TGCGCCAGCAGCTTGGGGGTGCCGGGACAGGGGCGAGACGAGCAGTACTTC. Translating gives CASSLGVPGQGRDEQYF. This rearrangement joins TRBV5-1 to TRBJ2-7; 10 nucleotides match TRBD1. Per the germline V gene, CDR1 is SGHRS and CDR2 is YFSETQ. The V segment lost 0 bases and the J segment 5 bases; nucleotides outside the gene matches: 11. The CDR3 spans 17 residues.

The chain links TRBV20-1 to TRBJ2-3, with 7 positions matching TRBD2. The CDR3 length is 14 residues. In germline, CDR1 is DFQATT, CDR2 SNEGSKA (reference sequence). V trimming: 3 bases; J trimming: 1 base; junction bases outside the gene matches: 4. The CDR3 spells CSASLLARTDTQYF. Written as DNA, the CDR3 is TGCAGTGCTAGTCTACTAGCGCGCACAGATACGCAGTATTTT.

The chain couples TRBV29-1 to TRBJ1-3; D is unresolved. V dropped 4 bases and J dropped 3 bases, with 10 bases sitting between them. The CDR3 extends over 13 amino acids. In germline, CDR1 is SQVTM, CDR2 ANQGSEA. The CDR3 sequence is CSVGQAFGNTIYF. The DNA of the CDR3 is TGCAGCGTTGGGCAGGCCTTTGGAAACACCATATATTTT.

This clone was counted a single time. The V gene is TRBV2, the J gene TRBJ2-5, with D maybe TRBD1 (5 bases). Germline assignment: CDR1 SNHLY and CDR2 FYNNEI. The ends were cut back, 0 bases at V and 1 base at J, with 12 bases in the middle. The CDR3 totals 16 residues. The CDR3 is CASSEAAWGSQETQYF. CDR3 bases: TGTGCCAGCAGTGAAGCGGCTTGGGGCAGCCAAGAGACCCAGTACTTC.

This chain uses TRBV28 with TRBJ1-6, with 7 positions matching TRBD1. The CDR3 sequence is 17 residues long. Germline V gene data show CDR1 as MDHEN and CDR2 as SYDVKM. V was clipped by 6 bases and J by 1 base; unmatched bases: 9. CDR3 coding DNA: TGTGCCAGCAGGGCTTGGGGGACAGCTTCCTATAATTCACCCCTCCACTTT. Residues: CASRAWGTASYNSPLHF.

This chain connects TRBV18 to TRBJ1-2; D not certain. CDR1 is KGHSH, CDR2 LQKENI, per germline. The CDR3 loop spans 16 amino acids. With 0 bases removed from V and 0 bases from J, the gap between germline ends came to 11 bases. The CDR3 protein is CASSPPIYPSNYGYTF. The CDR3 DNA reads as TGTGCCAGCTCACCACCAATATATCCCTCTAACTATGGCTACACCTTC.

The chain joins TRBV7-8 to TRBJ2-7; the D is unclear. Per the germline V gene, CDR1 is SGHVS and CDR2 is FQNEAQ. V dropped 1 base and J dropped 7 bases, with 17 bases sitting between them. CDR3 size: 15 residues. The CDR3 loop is CASSLVANGRREQYF. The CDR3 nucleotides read TGTGCCAGCAGCTTAGTAGCTAACGGTCGCAGAGAGCAGTACTTC.

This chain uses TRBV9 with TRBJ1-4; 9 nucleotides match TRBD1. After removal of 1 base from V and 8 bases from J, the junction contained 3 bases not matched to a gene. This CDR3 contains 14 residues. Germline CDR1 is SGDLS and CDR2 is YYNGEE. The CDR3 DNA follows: TGTGCCAGCAGCGTATGGGACAGGGCCGAAAAACTGTTTTTT. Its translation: CASSVWDRAEKLFF.

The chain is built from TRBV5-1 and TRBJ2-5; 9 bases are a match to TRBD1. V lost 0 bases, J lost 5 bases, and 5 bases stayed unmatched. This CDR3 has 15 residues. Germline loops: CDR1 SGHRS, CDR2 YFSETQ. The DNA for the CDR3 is TGCGCCAGCAGCTTGGCGACAGGGGGTGCGGAGACCCAGTACTTC. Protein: CASSLATGGAETQYF.

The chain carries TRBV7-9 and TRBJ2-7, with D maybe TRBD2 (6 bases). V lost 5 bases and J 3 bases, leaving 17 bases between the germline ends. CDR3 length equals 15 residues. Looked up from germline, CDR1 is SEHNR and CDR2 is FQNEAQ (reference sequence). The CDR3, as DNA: TGTGCCAGCAGCATTAGCGGCTCCTTAGGCTACGAGCAGTACTTC. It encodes CASSISGSLGYEQYF.

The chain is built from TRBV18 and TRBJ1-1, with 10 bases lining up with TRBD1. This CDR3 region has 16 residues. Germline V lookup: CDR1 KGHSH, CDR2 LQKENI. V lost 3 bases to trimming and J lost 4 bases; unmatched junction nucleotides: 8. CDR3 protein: CASSPLTGTGVTEAFF. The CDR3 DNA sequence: TGTGCCAGCTCACCTTTAACCGGGACAGGGGTCACTGAAGCTTTCTTT.

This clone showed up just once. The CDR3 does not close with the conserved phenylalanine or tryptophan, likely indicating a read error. DNA for the CDR3: TGTGCCAGCAGCCAACCAGGGGGAATAATCTATGGCTACACCCTC. It specifies CASSQPGGIIYGYTL. The rearrangement uses TRBV4-2 and TRBJ1-2; 7 bases map to TRBD1. The germline V gene has CDR1 LGHNA and CDR2 YNFKEQ. The CDR3 loop spans 15 amino acids. J gave up 4 bases and V 2 bases, and 7 bases lay outside the gene matches.

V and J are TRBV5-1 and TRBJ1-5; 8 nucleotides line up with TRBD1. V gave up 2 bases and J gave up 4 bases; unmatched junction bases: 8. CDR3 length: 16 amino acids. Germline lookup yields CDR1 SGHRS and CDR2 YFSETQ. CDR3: CASSLTGQGGNQPQHF. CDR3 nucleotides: TGCGCCAGCAGCTTAACCGGACAGGGAGGAAATCAGCCCCAGCATTTT.

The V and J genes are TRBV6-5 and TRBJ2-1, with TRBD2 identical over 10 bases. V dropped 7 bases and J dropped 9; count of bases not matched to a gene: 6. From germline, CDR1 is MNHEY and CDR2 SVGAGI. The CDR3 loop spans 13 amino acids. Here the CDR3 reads CASISGRALEQFF. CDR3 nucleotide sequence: TGTGCCAGCATAAGCGGGAGGGCCCTTGAGCAGTTCTTC.